This TCR beta chain was found in a study of OX40 agonist ivuxolimab in advanced cancers. About the study: Checkpoint inhibitors had been given previously to around 38% of patients.

The protocol was immunoSEQ multiplex PCR, while the TCRdb copy is restricted to in-frame clones and leaves out a portion. The sample records some 80,000 clones, 65% to 90% being singletons. The sequence derives from an adult with an advanced solid tumor such as melanoma, head and neck, liver or kidney cancer. The sample was CD4+ or CD8+ T cells sorted from blood, taken in a trial of the OX40 agonist ivuxolimab.

The CDR3 nucleotides are TGTGCCAGCAGGTTTCAGGGGACAGGCGAGCAGTACTTC. Translation gives CASRFQGTGEQYF. The V and J genes are TRBV6-1 and TRBJ2-7, with 8 bases that match TRBD1. The CDR3 contains 13 residues. After removal of 6 bases from V and 6 bases from J, the junction contained 7 bases not matched to a gene. Germline V gene lookup returns CDR1 MNHNS and CDR2 SASEGT.